This T cell receptor (beta chain) was captured by sequencing in a study of tumor-infiltrating lymphocytes in primary liver carcinoma. Broader study findings: Relative to blood, tumors carried a significantly larger fraction of the repertoire in their top 250 clones (p = 0.039).

From around 520 ng of total RNA, TCR beta-specific cDNA was reverse-transcribed using a constant-region primer. What produced the TCR beta libraries was three nested multiplex PCR rounds using slightly modified ARM-PCR. TCRdb re-called the multiplex PCR reads through MiXCR, storing one row per CDR3 protein. The sample has fewer than 400,000 distinct CDR3 sequences, almost 60% seen once. It was unsorted whole blood that yielded blood RNA, and germline DNA was also extracted. As concerns this clonotype: Its antigen is unidentified.

Sequenced sample: peripheral blood. The TCR originated in a woman in her 30s with primary liver carcinoma and hepatitis B virus infection.

The CDR3 is CSVLGVGDGGSYDEQYF. CDR3 in DNA: TGCAGCGTCTTAGGGGTAGGGGACGGCGGGAGTTATGACGAGCAGTACTTC. The rearrangement links TRBV29-1 to TRBJ2-7; 7 positions agree with TRBD2. Trimming removed 6 bases from V and 5 bases from J; junction bases left unmatched: 22. Germline V gene sequence: CDR1 SQVTM, CDR2 ANQGSEA. The CDR3 covers 17 residues.